Each of the 25 T cell receptor beta chains below was sequenced from the same sample in a study of monozygotic twins with cystic fibrosis. Produced via immunoSEQ multiplex PCR; TCRdb's table is partial and in-frame only. Of over 20,000 clones listed, around 93% were seen once; the top ten hold approximately 0.3%. The specimen was blood. These receptors all stem from a girl aged 2 to 10 with cystic fibrosis.

This chain uses TRBV15 with TRBJ2-3; D gene ambiguous. Trimming removed 1 base from V and 7 bases from J, with 24 bases in between. The CDR3 spans 18 residues. Germline V gene sequence: CDR1 LNHNV, CDR2 YYDKDF (reference sequence). As DNA, the CDR3 is TGTGCCACCAGCAGAGGGGGTCCGATCCTAGGGTCTGTGCATACGCAGTATTTT. Encoded protein: CATSRGGPILGSVHTQYF. The whole variable domain, filled in from reference TRBV15 and TRBJ2-3, reads DAMVIQNPRYQVTQFGKPVTLSCSQTLNHNVMYWYQQKSSQAPKLLFHYYDKDFNNEADTPDNFQSRRPNTSFCFLDIRSPGLGDTAMYLCATSRGGPILGSVHTQYFGPGTRLTVL.

This clone has more than one count but fewer than ten. This rearrangement joins TRBV19 to TRBJ2-7, with TRBD2 matching 7 bases. Germline V CDR1 and CDR2: LNHDA, SQIVND (reference sequence). The ends lost 5 bases at V and 3 bases at J; junction bases unmatched: 7. CDR3 length: 14 amino acids. The CDR3 loop is CASSFSGGIYEQYF. CDR3 DNA: TGTGCCAGTAGTTTTTCGGGGGGTATCTACGAGCAGTACTTC.

The CDR3 reads CASSGRWTGEFQYGYTF. The CDR3 DNA is TGTGCCAGCAGCGGGCGATGGACAGGGGAATTTCAATATGGCTACACCTTC. The chain employs TRBV9 and TRBJ1-2, with 9 bases fitting TRBD1. The V segment lost 3 bases and the J segment 5 bases; nucleotides outside the gene matches: 14. The CDR3 extends over 17 amino acids. Germline V lookup: CDR1 SGDLS, CDR2 YYNGEE.

V and J are TRBV5-1 and TRBJ1-5; possibly TRBD1 for D (5 bases). Trimming took 4 bases from V and 2 from J, leaving 16 bases between them. The length of the CDR3 is 16 residues. Germline V lookup: CDR1 SGHRS, CDR2 YFSETQ. This CDR3 is CASSPGAFSGNQPQHF. The CDR3 region has the DNA TGCGCCAGCAGCCCCGGGGCTTTTTCGGGCAATCAGCCCCAGCATTTT.

The chain has TRBV28 and TRBJ2-2; D is unclear. Germline loops: CDR1 MDHEN, CDR2 SYDVKM. The V end was cut by 8 bases, the J end by 0 bases, with 13 bases between. CDR3 length: 15 residues. The CDR3 region has the DNA TGTGCCAGCTTACCATCCCTGGCGAACACCGGGGAGCTGTTTTTT. Translated, it gives CASLPSLANTGELFF.

The CDR3 protein is CASSQDLNYGYTF. CDR3 DNA sequence: TGTGCCAGCAGCCAAGACCTTAACTATGGCTACACCTTC. The chain employs TRBV14 and TRBJ1-2; D is uncertain. This CDR3 has 13 residues. V was pared by 0 bases and J by 1 base, with 3 bases between. Germline-derived CDR1 and CDR2 are SGHDN and FVKESK.

The J gene is TRBJ2-2, the V gene TRBV30; D not certain. The CDR3 consists of 13 residues. V was clipped by 0 bases and J by 4 bases, with 6 bases between them. Per the germline V gene, CDR1 is GTSNPN and CDR2 is SVGIG (reference sequence). CDR3 loop: CAWSVGFTGELFF. CDR3 nucleotides: TGTGCCTGGAGTGTTGGGTTCACCGGGGAGCTGTTTTTT.

The chain recombines TRBV29-1 with TRBJ1-1; 9 nucleotides match TRBD1. With 0 bases clipped from V and 1 base from J, the junction kept 3 bases outside the gene matches. CDR1 is SQVTM, CDR2 ANQGSEA, per germline. The CDR3 spans 15 residues. The DNA of the CDR3 is TGCAGCGTTGAAGATTTGGGACAGGGGAACACTGAAGCTTTCTTT. Its translation is CSVEDLGQGNTEAFF.

V gene TRBV10-2 combines with J gene TRBJ1-5; D not certain. V was trimmed by 4 bases and J by 7 bases, leaving 8 bases between them. Germline CDR1 is WSHSY and CDR2 is SAAADI. CDR3 length: 12 residues. CDR3 region: CASSVGNQPQHF. DNA of the CDR3: TGCGCCAGCAGTGTTGGGAACCAGCCCCAGCATTTT.

The chain links TRBV5-1 to TRBJ1-3, with D possibly being TRBD1 (6 bases). The germline V and J ends were trimmed by 3 bases and 0 bases, with 7 bases remaining between them. The CDR3 has 14 residues. From germline, CDR1 is SGHRS and CDR2 YFSETQ. The DNA of the CDR3 is TGCGCCAGCAGCTCAGGGGCCTCTGGAAACACCATATATTTT. Translating gives CASSSGASGNTIYF. The variable domain in full, completed from reference TRBV5-1 and TRBJ1-3, reads KAGVTQTPRYLIKTRGQQVTLSCSPISGHRSVSWYQQTPGQGLQFLFEYFSETQRNKGNFPGRFSGRQFSNSRSEMNVSTLELGDSALYLCASSSGASGNTIYFGEGSWLTVV.

The V and J genes are TRBV5-3 and TRBJ1-1, with 10 positions matching TRBD1. TRBV5-3 is given ORF status, its function remaining uncertain. CDR3 length: 17 amino acids. V shed 2 bases and J 1 base; nucleotides not matched to a gene: 8. The chain's CDR3 is CARSFRGQGIWNTEAFF. In DNA form, the CDR3 reads TGTGCCAGAAGCTTTAGGGGACAGGGGATTTGGAACACTGAAGCTTTCTTT.

This clone has only one observation. In DNA form, the CDR3 reads TGCGCCAGCAGCTTGGGTACAGGGGACAAAAGTAACTATGGCTACACCTTC. It specifies CASSLGTGDKSNYGYTF. The rearrangement links TRBV5-1 to TRBJ1-2, with 7 nucleotides matching TRBD1. V lost 0 bases and J lost 1; bases outside the gene matches: 9. Germline CDR1 and CDR2: SGHRS and YFSETQ. The CDR3 has 17 residues.

The chain joins TRBV19 to TRBJ1-6, with 8 positions matching TRBD1. Germline V gene data show CDR1 as LNHDA and CDR2 as SQIVND (reference sequence). CDR3 length: 15 amino acids. The J segment lost 3 bases and the V segment lost 4 bases, leaving 2 bases of the junction unmatched. The CDR3 DNA sequence: TGTGCCAGTAGTAACACAGGGGGCTATAATTCACCCCTCCACTTT. This sequence encodes CASSNTGGYNSPLHF.

This sequence joins TRBV5-1 and TRBJ2-1; 8 bases are a match to TRBD1. Trimming at V came to 4 bases and at J to 7 bases, leaving 10 bases not matched to a gene. Germline V lookup: CDR1 SGHRS, CDR2 YFSETQ. The CDR3 contains 15 residues. CDR3 sequence: CASSPRTGNGNEQFF. The DNA for the CDR3 is TGCGCCAGCAGCCCGCGGACAGGGAACGGGAATGAGCAGTTCTTC.

The rearrangement links TRBV30 to TRBJ2-5, with 7 bases fitting TRBD2. Trimming removed 0 bases from V and 6 bases from J; junction bases left unmatched: 4. Germline V gene sequence: CDR1 GTSNPN, CDR2 SVGIG (reference sequence). The CDR3 is 13 residues long. CDR3 region: CAWSVGTKKTQYF. The CDR3, as DNA: TGTGCCTGGAGTGTAGGGACTAAAAAGACCCAGTACTTC.

The chain joins TRBV4-3 to TRBJ2-2, with 7 bases matching TRBD2. The CDR3 spans 17 residues. Germline V CDR1 and CDR2: LGHNA, YSLEER. V lost 4 bases and J lost 0; bases outside the gene matches: 8. CDR3 in amino acids: CASSPRAGVANTGELFF. Written as DNA, the CDR3 is TGCGCCAGCAGCCCACGGGCGGGGGTCGCGAACACCGGGGAGCTGTTTTTT.

This chain joins TRBV7-9 and TRBJ1-1; D might be TRBD1 (5 bases). Germline V gene lookup returns CDR1 SEHNR and CDR2 FQNEAQ (reference sequence). The CDR3 spans 15 residues. With 2 bases removed from V and 2 bases from J, the gap between germline ends came to 12 bases. CDR3 in amino acids: CASSLRRGGNTEAFF. CDR3 sequence (DNA): TGTGCCAGCAGCTTAAGGAGGGGAGGAAACACTGAAGCTTTCTTT.

This chain joins TRBV5-1 and TRBJ2-7; 7 nucleotides match TRBD2. Germline loops: CDR1 SGHRS, CDR2 YFSETQ. The CDR3 is 13 residues long. Trimming took 4 bases from V and 4 from J; bases not matched to a gene: 5. CDR3 sequence: CASSGRVGYEQYF. Here the CDR3 DNA reads TGCGCCAGCAGCGGGAGGGTAGGGTACGAGCAGTACTTC. Variable domain in full (rest from reference TRBV5-1 and TRBJ2-7): KAGVTQTPRYLIKTRGQQVTLSCSPISGHRSVSWYQQTPGQGLQFLFEYFSETQRNKGNFPGRFSGRQFSNSRSEMNVSTLELGDSALYLCASSGRVGYEQYFGPGTRLTVT.

For the CDR3, the DNA is TGTGCCAGCAGACAGAGCTCCTACAATGAGCAGTTCTTC. This gives the protein CASRQSSYNEQFF. V usage is TRBV2 and J usage is TRBJ2-1, with no clear D. From germline, CDR1 is SNHLY and CDR2 FYNNEI. V shed 6 bases and J shed 0 bases, with 6 bases lying between them. The CDR3 covers 13 residues.

The chain has TRBV14 and TRBJ1-2; unclear D gene. V was pared by 0 bases and J by 5 bases, with 7 bases between. The CDR3 contains 13 residues. CDR1 is SGHDN, CDR2 FVKESK, per germline. Here the CDR3 DNA reads TGTGCCAGCAGCCAAGATGTAGGGTATGGCTACACCTTC. Translating gives CASSQDVGYGYTF.

This chain joins TRBV16 and TRBJ1-1; tentative D call: TRBD1 (6 bases). This CDR3 region has 13 residues. With 1 base removed from V and 5 bases from J, the gap between germline ends came to 8 bases. Germline CDR1 KGHSY, CDR2 FQNENV. This chain's CDR3 is CASSQLRGTEAFF. In DNA, the CDR3 is TGTGCCAGCAGCCAATTAAGGGGGACTGAAGCTTTCTTT.

The chain joins TRBV5-1 to TRBJ1-2; unclear D gene. V dropped 1 base and J dropped 2 bases, with 6 bases sitting between them. CDR1 is SGHRS, CDR2 YFSETQ, per germline. This CDR3 region has 13 residues. The CDR3 region has the DNA TGCGCCAGCAGCTTGTCCGGAAACTATGGCTACACCTTC. Translation gives CASSLSGNYGYTF.

This clone occurred once. The chain combines TRBV4-3 with TRBJ2-3, with 10 bases lining up with TRBD2. CDR1 is LGHNA and CDR2 is YSLEER in the germline V gene. Trimming at V came to 0 bases and at J to 0 bases, leaving 9 bases not matched to a gene. CDR3 size: 19 residues. CDR3 DNA: TGCGCCAGCAGCCAAGAATATAGCGGGGGGAGCTATAGCACAGATACGCAGTATTTT. It is translated as CASSQEYSGGSYSTDTQYF.

This clone was recorded once. The J gene is TRBJ1-5, the V gene TRBV6-6; 7 bases fit TRBD1. Germline V gene lookup returns CDR1 MNHNY and CDR2 SVGAGI (reference sequence). This CDR3 comprises 15 residues. V lost 6 bases and J lost 4; bases outside the gene matches: 9. The CDR3 nucleotides are TGTGCCAGCAGCCAATCGACAGGGATAAATCAGCCCCAGCATTTT. The encoded protein is CASSQSTGINQPQHF.

The rearrangement uses TRBV7-2 and TRBJ1-5; D uncertain. The CDR3 runs to 17 residues. V gave up 3 bases and J gave up 0 bases, with 15 bases separating them. Germline assignment: CDR1 SGHTA and CDR2 FQGNSA. CDR3 in DNA: TGTGCCAGCAGCTTCCCCCTCGGAGGGCATAGCAATCAGCCCCAGCATTTT. Amino acids: CASSFPLGGHSNQPQHF.